This TCR beta chain originates from a study of identifying expanded T cells in peripheral blood. General study points: Differentially abundant clones: 0.95 to 1.5 between replicates, approximately 15 at roughly 2 weeks, less than 20 at four. Across healthy donors, higher total template counts meant significantly greater approximately two-week count variance.

Notes on this clone: Its antigen is as yet unknown.

Collection occurred without any documented infections or immune events in donors. V lost 6 bases and J lost 6; bases outside the gene matches: 10. Germline loops: CDR1 KGHSH, CDR2 LQKENI. There are 14 residues in the CDR3. Assay used: immunoSEQ multiplex PCR; TCRdb lists only in-frame clones, some missing. The table has 80,000 or so clones, just under 85% seen once; the top ten hold 15% to 20%. Sequencing was done on a sample of blood. This sequence joins TRBV18 and TRBJ2-5; TRBD2 agrees at 7 bases. This TCR came from a person aged 18-70 years in good health. The CDR3 is CASSPGREVQTQYF. As DNA, the CDR3 is TGTGCCAGCTCCCCAGGCCGGGAGGTGCAGACCCAGTACTTC.